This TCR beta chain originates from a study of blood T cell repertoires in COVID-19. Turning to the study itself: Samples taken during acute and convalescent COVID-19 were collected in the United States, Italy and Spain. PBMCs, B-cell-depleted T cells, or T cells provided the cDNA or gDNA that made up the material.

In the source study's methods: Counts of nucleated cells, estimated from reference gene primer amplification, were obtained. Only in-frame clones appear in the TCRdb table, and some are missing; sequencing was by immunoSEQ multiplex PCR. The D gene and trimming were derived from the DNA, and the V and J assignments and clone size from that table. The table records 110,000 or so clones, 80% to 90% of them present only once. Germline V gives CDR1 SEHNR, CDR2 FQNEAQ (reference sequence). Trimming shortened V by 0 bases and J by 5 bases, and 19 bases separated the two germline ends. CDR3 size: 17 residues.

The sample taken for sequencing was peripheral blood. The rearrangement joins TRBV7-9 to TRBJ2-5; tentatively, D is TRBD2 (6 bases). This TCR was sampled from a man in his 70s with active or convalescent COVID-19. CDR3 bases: TGTGCCAGCAGCTTAGCTAACGGGAGTCCTAATTCGGAGACCCAGTACTTC. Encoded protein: CASSLANGSPNSETQYF.